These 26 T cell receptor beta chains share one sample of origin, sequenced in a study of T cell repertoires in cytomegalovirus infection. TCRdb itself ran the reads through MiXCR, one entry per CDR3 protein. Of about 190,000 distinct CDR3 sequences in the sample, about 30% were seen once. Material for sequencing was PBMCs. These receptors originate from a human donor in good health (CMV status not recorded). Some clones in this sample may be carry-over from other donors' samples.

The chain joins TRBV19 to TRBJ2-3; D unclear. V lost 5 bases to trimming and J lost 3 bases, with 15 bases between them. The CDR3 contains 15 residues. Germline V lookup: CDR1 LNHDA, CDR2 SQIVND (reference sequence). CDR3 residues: CASSLRLGRTDTQYF. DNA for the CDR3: TGTGCCAGTAGTCTTCGACTGGGTAGGACAGATACGCAGTATTTT.

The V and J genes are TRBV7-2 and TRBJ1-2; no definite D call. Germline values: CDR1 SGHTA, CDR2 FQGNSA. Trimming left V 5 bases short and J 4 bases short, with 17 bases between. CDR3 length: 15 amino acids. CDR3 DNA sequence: TGTGCCAGCAGCCCAGAAACCGGACCACTCTATGGCTACACCTTC. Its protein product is CASSPETGPLYGYTF.

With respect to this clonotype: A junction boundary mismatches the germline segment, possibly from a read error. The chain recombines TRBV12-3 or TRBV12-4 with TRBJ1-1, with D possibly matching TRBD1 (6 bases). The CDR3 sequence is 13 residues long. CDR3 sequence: CASSLGAGAAQVF. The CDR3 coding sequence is TGTGCCAGCAGTTTGGGGGCAGGGGCAGCACAGGTCTTT.

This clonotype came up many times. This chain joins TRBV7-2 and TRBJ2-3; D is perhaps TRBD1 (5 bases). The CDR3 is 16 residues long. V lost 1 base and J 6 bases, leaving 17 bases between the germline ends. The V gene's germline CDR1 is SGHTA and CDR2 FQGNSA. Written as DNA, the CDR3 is TGTGCCAGCAGCTTAGGATTCTCTAGGGGCAGGGATACGCAGTATTTT. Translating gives CASSLGFSRGRDTQYF.

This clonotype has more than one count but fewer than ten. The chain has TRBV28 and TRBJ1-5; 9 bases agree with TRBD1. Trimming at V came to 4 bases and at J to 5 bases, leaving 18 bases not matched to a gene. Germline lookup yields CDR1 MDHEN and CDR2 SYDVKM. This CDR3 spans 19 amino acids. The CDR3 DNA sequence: TGTGCCAGCAGTTCCCGCCCGGGACAGGGTTGGTTCGGGCATCAGCCCCAGCATTTT. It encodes CASSSRPGQGWFGHQPQHF.

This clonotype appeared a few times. This CDR3 is CASSQDWDRETQYF. The CDR3 bases are TGTGCCAGCAGCCAAGATTGGGACAGAGAGACCCAGTACTTC. V and J are TRBV3-1 and TRBJ2-5, with 7 positions matching TRBD1. CDR1 and CDR2 from the germline V gene are LGHDT and YNNKEL (reference sequence). The CDR3 totals 14 residues. The V segment lost 0 bases and the J segment 4 bases; nucleotides outside the gene matches: 2.

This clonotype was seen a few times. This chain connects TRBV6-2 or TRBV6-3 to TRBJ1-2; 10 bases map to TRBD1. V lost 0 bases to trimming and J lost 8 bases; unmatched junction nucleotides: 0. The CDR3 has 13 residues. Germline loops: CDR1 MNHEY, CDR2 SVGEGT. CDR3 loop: CASSYSTGGGYTF. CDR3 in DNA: TGTGCCAGCAGTTACTCGACAGGGGGCGGCTACACCTTC.

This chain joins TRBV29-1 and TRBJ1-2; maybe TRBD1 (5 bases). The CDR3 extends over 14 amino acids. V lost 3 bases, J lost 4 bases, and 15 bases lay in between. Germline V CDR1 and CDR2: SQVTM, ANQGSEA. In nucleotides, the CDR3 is TGCAGCGTTGAGTTTAGCGCGAGGGGCTATGGCTACACCTTC. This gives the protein CSVEFSARGYGYTF.

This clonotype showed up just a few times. CDR3 DNA sequence: TGTGCCAGCAGCTTGTTAGCGGGGAACAATGAGCAGTTCTTC. Protein: CASSLLAGNNEQFF. The chain uses TRBV11-1 and TRBJ2-1; 8 positions agree with TRBD2. The CDR3 has 14 residues. From germline, CDR1 is SGHAT and CDR2 FQDESV (reference sequence). Trimming cost V 3 bases and J 5 bases; bases outside gene matches: 3. Supplemented by reference TRBV11-1 and TRBJ2-1, the full variable domain reads EAEVAQSPRYKITEKSQAVAFWCDPISGHATLYWYRQILGQGPELLVQFQDESVVDDSQLPKDRFSAERLKGVDSTLKIQPAELGDSAMYLCASSLLAGNNEQFFGPGTRLTVL.

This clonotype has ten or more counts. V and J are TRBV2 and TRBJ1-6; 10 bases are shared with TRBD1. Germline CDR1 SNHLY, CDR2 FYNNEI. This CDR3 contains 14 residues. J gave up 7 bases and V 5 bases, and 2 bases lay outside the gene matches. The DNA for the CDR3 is TGTGCCAGCAGTCCGGGACAGGGGAATTCACCCCTCCACTTT. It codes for CASSPGQGNSPLHF.

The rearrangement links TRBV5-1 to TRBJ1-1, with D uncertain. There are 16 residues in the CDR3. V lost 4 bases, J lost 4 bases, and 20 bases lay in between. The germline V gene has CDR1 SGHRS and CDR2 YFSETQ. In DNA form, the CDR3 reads TGCGCCAGCAGCCCCTACGACTCACCCCTGGCCACTGAAGCTTTCTTT. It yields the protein CASSPYDSPLATEAFF.

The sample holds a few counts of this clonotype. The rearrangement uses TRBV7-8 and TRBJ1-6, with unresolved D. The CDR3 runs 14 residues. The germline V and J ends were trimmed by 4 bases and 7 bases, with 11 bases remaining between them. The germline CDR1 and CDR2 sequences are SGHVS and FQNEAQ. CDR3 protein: CASSYPGWNSPLHF. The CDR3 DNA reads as TGTGCCAGCAGCTACCCGGGTTGGAATTCACCCCTCCACTTT.

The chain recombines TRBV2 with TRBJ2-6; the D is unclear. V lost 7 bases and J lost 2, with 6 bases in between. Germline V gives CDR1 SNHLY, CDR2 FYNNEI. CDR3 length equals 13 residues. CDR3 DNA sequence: TGTGCCAGCATCCTTGCTGGGGCCAACGTCCTGACTTTC. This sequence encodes CASILAGANVLTF.

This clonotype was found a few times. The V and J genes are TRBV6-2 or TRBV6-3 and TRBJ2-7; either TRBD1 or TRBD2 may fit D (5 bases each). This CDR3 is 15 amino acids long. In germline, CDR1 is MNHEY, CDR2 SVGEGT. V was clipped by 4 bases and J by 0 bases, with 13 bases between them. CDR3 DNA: TGTGCCAGCAGTTGGGGACGTTCGGACTCCTACGAGCAGTACTTC. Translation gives CASSWGRSDSYEQYF.

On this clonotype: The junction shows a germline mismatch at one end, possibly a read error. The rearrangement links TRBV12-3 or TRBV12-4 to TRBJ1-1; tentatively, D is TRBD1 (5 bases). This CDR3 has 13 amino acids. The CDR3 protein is CASSLGVNTDAFF. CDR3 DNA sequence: TGTGCCAGCAGTTTGGGGGTGAACACTGATGCTTTCTTT.

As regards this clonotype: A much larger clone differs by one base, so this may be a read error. The CDR3 DNA reads as TGTGCCAGCAGCTCGCGAGAGAGAAGTGAAGCTTTCTTT. Protein: CASSSRERSEAFF. V and J are TRBV7-8 and TRBJ1-1; D uncertain. Germline V CDR1 and CDR2: SGHVS, FQNEAQ. CDR3 size: 13 residues. Trimming shortened V by 4 bases and J by 7 bases, and 13 bases separated the two germline ends.

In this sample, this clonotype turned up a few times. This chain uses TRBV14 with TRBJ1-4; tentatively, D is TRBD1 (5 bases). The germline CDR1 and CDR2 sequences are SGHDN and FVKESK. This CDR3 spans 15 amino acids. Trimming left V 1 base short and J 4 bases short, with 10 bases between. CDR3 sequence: CASSQGAGDNEKLFF. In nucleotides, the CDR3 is TGTGCCAGCAGCCAAGGGGCGGGGGATAATGAAAAACTGTTTTTT.

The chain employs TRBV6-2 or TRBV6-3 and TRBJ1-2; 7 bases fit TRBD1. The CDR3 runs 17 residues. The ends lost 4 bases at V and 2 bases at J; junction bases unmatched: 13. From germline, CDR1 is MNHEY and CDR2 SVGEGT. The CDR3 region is CASSWGGQALQNYGYTF. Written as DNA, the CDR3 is TGTGCCAGCAGTTGGGGTGGACAGGCGCTGCAAAACTATGGCTACACCTTC.

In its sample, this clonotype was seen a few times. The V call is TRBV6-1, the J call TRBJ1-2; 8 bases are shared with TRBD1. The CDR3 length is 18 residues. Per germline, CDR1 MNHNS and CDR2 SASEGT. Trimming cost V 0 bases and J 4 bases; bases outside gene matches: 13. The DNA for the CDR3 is TGTGCCAGCAGTGAAGCGGAAGACAGGGGACCCCTGGGCTATGGCTACACCTTC. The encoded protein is CASSEAEDRGPLGYGYTF.

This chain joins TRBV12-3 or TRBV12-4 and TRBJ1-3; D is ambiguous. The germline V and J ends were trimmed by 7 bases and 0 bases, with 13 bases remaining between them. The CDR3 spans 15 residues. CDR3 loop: CASNLRRSSGNTIYF. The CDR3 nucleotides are TGTGCCAGCAATCTTAGACGGAGCTCTGGAAACACCATATATTTT.

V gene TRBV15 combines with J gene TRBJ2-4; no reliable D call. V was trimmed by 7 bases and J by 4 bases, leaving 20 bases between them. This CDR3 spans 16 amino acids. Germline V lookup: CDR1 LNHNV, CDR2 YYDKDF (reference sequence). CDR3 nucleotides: TGTGCCACCAACGAAGAGTCGGAACAGAAAAAAAACATTCAGTACTTC. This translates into CATNEESEQKKNIQYF.

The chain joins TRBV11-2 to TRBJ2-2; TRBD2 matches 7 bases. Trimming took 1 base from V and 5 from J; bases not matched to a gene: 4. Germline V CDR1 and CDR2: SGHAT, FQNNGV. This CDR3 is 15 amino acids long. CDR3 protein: CASSLVPGGTGELFF. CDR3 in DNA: TGTGCCAGCAGCTTAGTACCGGGGGGAACCGGGGAGCTGTTTTTT.

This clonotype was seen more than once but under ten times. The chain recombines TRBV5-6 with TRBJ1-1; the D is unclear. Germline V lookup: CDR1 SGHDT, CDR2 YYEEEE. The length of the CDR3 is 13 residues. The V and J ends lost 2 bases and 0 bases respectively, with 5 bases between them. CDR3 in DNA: TGTGCCAGCAGCTTCAACCTGAACACTGAAGCTTTCTTT. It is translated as CASSFNLNTEAFF.

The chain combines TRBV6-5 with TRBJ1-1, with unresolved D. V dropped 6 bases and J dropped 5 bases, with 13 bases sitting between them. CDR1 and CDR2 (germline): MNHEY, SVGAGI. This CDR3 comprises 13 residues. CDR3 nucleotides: TGTGCCAGCAGCCTCCTTCGGGGAACTGAAGCTTTCTTT. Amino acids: CASSLLRGTEAFF.

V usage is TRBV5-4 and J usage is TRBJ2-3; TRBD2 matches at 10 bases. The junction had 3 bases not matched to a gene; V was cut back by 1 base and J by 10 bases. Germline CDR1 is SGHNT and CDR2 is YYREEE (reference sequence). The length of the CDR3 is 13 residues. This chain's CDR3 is CASSLISGGSQYF. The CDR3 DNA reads TGTGCCAGCAGCTTGATTAGCGGGGGGTCGCAGTATTTT. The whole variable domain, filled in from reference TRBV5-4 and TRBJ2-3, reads ETGVTQSPTHLIKTRGQQVTLRCSSQSGHNTVSWYQQALGQGPQFIFQYYREEENGRGNFPPRFSGLQFPNYSSELNVNALELDDSALYLCASSLISGGSQYFGPGTRLTVL.

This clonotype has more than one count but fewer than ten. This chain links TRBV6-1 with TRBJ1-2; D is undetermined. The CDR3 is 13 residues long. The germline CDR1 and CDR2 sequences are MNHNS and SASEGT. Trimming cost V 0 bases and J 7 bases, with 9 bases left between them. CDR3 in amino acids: CASSEAGRSGYTF. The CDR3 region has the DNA TGTGCCAGCAGTGAAGCCGGGCGGTCTGGCTACACCTTC.